The source of this TCR beta chain is a study of T cell responses to AZD1222 COVID-19 vaccine. The protocol was immunoSEQ multiplex PCR, while the TCRdb copy is restricted to in-frame clones and leaves out a portion. The sample carries 150,000 or so clones, 85% to 95% recorded once. Findings and limits, study-wide: Among spike-specific TCRs, nearly half reportedly target unmutated variant regions.

The CDR3 has 15 amino acids. The count of this clone is one. Its antigen remains unknown. The chain combines TRBV21-1 with TRBJ1-1; TRBD1 is the table's D call and was not checked against the DNA. TRBV21-1 is classified as a pseudogene. This specimen consisted of peripheral blood, obtained on day 0 of AZD1222 vaccination. The source is an adult in good health. DNA for the CDR3: TGTGCCAGCAGCAAAGAGGCAGGGTTAGACACTGAAGCTTTCTTT. The encoded protein is CASSKEAGLDTEAFF.